The 13 T cell receptor beta chains below were found in one sample sequenced in a study of T cell changes during pregnancy in multiple sclerosis. Here immunoSEQ multiplex PCR was the method, and the copy in TCRdb shows in-frame clones only, minus some. The sample yields fewer than 60,000 clones, 80% to 95% seen once. The sequencing here drew on CD4+ T cells from peripheral blood mononuclear cells, taken after pregnancy. Every receptor here comes from a female donor with multiple sclerosis, enrolled in a pregnancy study.

The chain couples TRBV19 to TRBJ2-4; 8 nucleotides agree with TRBD1. V lost 5 bases and J lost 4; bases outside the gene matches: 7. This CDR3 has 15 amino acids. Germline V gene sequence: CDR1 LNHDA, CDR2 SQIVND (reference sequence). CDR3 loop: CASSGDRGLKNIQYF. CDR3 DNA sequence: TGTGCCAGTAGTGGAGACAGGGGATTAAAAAACATTCAGTACTTC.

The gene calls are TRBV9 and TRBJ1-2, with D possibly matching TRBD1 (5 bases). Trimming removed 4 bases at V and 8 bases at J, with 15 bases between. The CDR3 has 13 amino acids. Germline values: CDR1 SGDLS, CDR2 YYNGEE. This chain's CDR3 is CASSPLWRGGYTF. CDR3 nucleotide sequence: TGTGCCAGCAGCCCCCTATGGAGGGGCGGCTACACCTTC.

The V call is TRBV5-1, the J call TRBJ1-1; TRBD1 aligns across 7 bases. Germline V lookup: CDR1 SGHRS, CDR2 YFSETQ. This CDR3 region has 14 residues. V was clipped by 0 bases and J by 5 bases; unmatched bases: 4. Here the CDR3 reads CASSLGDRVTEAFF. CDR3 DNA: TGCGCCAGCAGCTTGGGGGACAGAGTTACTGAAGCTTTCTTT.

The rearrangement links TRBV5-6 to TRBJ2-1; 10 positions agree with TRBD1. CDR3 length equals 14 residues. Germline-derived CDR1 and CDR2 are SGHDT and YYEEEE. V shed 5 bases, J shed 9 bases, and the junction held 8 bases outside the gene matches. Here the CDR3 reads CASRGTGEGLEQFF. CDR3 nucleotide sequence: TGTGCCAGCAGGGGGACAGGGGAGGGGCTTGAGCAGTTCTTC.

The sample holds one count of this clone. This chain joins TRBV5-6 and TRBJ1-6, with 8 bases identical to TRBD1. This CDR3 comprises 19 residues. V gave up 0 bases and J gave up 7 bases; unmatched junction bases: 15. Looked up from germline, CDR1 is SGHDT and CDR2 is YYEEEE. CDR3 residues: CASSLVPFRTGLGNSPLHF. As DNA, the CDR3 is TGTGCCAGCAGCTTGGTGCCCTTTAGGACAGGGCTTGGGAATTCACCCCTCCACTTT.

The rearrangement links TRBV28 to TRBJ1-4, with TRBD1 identical over 8 bases. The CDR3 length is 12 residues. Unmatched junction bases numbered 2, after V lost 11 bases and J lost 3 bases. CDR1 is MDHEN and CDR2 is SYDVKM in the germline V gene. The CDR3 reads CAGQGANEKLFF. The DNA for the CDR3 is TGTGCCGGACAGGGCGCTAATGAAAAACTGTTTTTT.

The V and J genes are TRBV29-1 and TRBJ2-1; 10 bases line up with TRBD1. Germline-derived CDR1 and CDR2 are SQVTM and ANQGSEA. The CDR3 has 13 amino acids. The J segment lost 4 bases and the V segment lost 6 bases, leaving 3 bases of the junction unmatched. The CDR3 here is CSVGQGFYNEQFF. As DNA, the CDR3 is TGCAGCGTGGGACAGGGGTTTTACAATGAGCAGTTCTTC.

This sequence joins TRBV7-9 and TRBJ2-1; 8 bases match TRBD2. Trimming at V came to 6 bases and at J to 6 bases, leaving 10 bases not matched to a gene. The CDR3 is 15 residues long. CDR1 SEHNR and CDR2 FQNEAQ come from the germline V gene (reference sequence). Here the CDR3 DNA reads TGTGCCAGCAGTGCGATTGGGACTAGTTCCAATGAGCAGTTCTTC. Translation gives CASSAIGTSSNEQFF.

This chain uses TRBV5-4 with TRBJ1-4; 9 nucleotides match TRBD1. Germline V gene lookup returns CDR1 SGHNT and CDR2 YYREEE (reference sequence). The CDR3 has 15 amino acids. V shed 3 bases, J shed 7 bases, and the junction held 7 bases outside the gene matches. CDR3 in amino acids: CASSWTGADFEKLFF. The DNA of the CDR3 is TGTGCCAGCAGCTGGACAGGGGCGGATTTTGAAAAACTGTTTTTT.

This clone occurred once. The rearrangement joins TRBV25-1 to TRBJ2-3; D gene ambiguous. Germline CDR1 reads MGHDK; CDR2 reads SYGVNS. The length of the CDR3 is 15 residues. The V gene lost 6 bases and the J gene lost 0 bases, with 13 bases spanning the gap. The CDR3 DNA sequence: TGTGCCAGCAGCCCTATACGCGTAAGCACAGATACGCAGTATTTT. Its translation: CASSPIRVSTDTQYF.

The V and J genes are TRBV9 and TRBJ2-5, with unresolved D. Between the trimmed V and J ends, which lost 0 bases and 0 bases, there was a span of 6 bases. CDR3 length: 14 amino acids. Looked up from germline, CDR1 is SGDLS and CDR2 is YYNGEE. CDR3 amino acids: CASSVVGDQETQYF. The CDR3 DNA reads as TGTGCCAGCAGCGTAGTAGGAGACCAAGAGACCCAGTACTTC.

V is TRBV29-1 and J is TRBJ2-1, with 11 bases matching TRBD1. Trimming removed 7 bases from V and 3 bases from J; junction bases left unmatched: 5. This CDR3 spans 14 amino acids. Germline values: CDR1 SQVTM, CDR2 ANQGSEA. The CDR3 DNA sequence: TGCAGCGGGAGGGACAGGGGGGTCTACAATGAGCAGTTCTTC. It is translated as CSGRDRGVYNEQFF.

This chain uses TRBV2 with TRBJ1-6, with D possibly matching TRBD1 (6 bases). V lost 6 bases, J lost 5 bases, and 11 bases lay in between. Per germline, CDR1 SNHLY and CDR2 FYNNEI. This CDR3 has 14 residues. The CDR3 region is CASRVTGNNSPLHF. CDR3 in DNA: TGTGCCAGCAGAGTTACAGGGAATAATTCACCCCTCCACTTT.